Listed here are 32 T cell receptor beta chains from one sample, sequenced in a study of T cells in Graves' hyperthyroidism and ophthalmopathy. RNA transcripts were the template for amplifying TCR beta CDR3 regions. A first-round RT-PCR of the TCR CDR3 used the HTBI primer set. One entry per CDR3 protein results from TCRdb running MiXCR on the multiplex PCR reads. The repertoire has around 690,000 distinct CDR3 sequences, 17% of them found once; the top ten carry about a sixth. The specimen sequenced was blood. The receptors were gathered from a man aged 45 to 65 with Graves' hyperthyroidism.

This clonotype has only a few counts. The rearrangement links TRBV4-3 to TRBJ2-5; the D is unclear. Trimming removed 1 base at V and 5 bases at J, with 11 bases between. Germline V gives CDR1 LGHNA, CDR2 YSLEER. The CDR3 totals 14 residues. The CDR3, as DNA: TGCGCCAGCAGCCAAGGGCAGGTTTTGGAGACCCAGTACTTC. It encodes CASSQGQVLETQYF.

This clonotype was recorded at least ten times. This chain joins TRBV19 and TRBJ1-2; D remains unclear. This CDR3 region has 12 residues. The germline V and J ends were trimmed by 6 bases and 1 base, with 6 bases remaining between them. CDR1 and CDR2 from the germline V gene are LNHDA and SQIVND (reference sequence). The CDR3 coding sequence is TGTGCCAGTAGCGAGGATAACTATGGCTACACCTTC. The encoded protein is CASSEDNYGYTF.

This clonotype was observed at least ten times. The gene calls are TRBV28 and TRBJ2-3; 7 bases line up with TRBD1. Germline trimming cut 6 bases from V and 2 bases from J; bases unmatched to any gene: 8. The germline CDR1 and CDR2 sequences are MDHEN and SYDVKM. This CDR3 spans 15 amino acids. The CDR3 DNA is TGTGCCAGCAGGACCGGGACAGCAAACACAGATACGCAGTATTTT. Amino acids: CASRTGTANTDTQYF.

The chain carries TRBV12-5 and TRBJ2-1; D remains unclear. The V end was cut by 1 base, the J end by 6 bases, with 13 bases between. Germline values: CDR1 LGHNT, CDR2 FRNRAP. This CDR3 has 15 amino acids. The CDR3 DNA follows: TGTGCTAGTGGTTTGGGCCCACTGGCGGCCAATGAGCAGTTCTTC. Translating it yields CASGLGPLAANEQFF.

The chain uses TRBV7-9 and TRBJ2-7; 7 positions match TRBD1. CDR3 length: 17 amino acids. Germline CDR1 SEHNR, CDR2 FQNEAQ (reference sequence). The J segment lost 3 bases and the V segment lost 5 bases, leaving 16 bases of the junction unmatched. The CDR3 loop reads CASSLPVGTDFHYEQYF. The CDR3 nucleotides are TGTGCCAGCAGCCTACCCGTCGGGACAGACTTTCACTACGAGCAGTACTTC.

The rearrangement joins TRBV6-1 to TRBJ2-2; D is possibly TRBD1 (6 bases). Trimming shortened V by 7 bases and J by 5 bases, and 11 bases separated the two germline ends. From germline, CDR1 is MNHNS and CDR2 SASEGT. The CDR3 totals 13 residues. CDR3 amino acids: CASKRGGTGELFF. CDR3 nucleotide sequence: TGTGCCAGCAAAAGAGGGGGAACCGGGGAGCTGTTTTTT.

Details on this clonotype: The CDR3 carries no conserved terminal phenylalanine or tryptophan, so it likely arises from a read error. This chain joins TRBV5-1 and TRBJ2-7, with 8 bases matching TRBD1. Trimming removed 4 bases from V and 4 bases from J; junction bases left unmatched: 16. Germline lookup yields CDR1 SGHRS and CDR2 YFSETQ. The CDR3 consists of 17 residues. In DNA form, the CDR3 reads TGCGCCAGCAGCCAAGACTTCGACGGGACAGGTAGTTACGAGCAGTACCTC. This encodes CASSQDFDGTGSYEQYL.

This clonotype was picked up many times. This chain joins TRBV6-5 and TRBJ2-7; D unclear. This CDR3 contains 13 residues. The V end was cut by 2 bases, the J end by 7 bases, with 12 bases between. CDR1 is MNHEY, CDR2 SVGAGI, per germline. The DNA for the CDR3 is TGTGCCAGCAGTTACAATCATCCGCCAGAGCAGTACTTC. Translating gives CASSYNHPPEQYF.

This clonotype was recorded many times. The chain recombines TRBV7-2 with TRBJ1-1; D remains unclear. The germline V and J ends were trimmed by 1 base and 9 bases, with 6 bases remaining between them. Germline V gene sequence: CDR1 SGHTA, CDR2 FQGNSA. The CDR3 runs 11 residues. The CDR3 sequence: CASSLVGKAFF. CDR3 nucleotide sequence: TGTGCCAGCAGCTTAGTTGGGAAAGCTTTCTTT.

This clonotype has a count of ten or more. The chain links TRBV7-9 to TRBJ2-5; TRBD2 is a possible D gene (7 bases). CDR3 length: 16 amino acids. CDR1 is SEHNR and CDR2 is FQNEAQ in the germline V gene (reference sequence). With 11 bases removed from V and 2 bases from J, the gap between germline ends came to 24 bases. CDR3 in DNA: TGTGCCGGCTCCCTCGGGGGGACAACGCCTCAAGAGACCCAGTACTTC. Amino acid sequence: CAGSLGGTTPQETQYF.

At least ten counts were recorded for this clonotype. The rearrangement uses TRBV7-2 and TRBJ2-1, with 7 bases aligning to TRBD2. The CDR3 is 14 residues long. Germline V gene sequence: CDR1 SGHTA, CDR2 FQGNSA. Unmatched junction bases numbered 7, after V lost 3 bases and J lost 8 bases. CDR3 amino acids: CASSFAGAVDEQFF. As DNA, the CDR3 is TGTGCCAGCAGCTTCGCGGGAGCAGTGGATGAGCAGTTCTTC.

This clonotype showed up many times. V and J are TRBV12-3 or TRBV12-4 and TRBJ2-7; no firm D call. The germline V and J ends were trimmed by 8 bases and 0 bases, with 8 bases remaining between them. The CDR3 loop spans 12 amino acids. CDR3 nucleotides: TGTGCCAGCCTCAGGACCTCCTACGAGCAGTACTTC. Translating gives CASLRTSYEQYF.

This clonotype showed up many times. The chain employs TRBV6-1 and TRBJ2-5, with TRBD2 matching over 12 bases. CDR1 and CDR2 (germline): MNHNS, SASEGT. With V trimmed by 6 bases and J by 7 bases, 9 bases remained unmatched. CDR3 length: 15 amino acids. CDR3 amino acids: CASRRLAGGLGTQYF. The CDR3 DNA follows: TGTGCCAGCAGGCGTCTAGCGGGAGGGCTGGGGACCCAGTACTTC.

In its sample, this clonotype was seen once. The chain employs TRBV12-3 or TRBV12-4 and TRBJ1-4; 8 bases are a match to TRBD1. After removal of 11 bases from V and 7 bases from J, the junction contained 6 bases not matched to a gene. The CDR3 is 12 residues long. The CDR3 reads CASRTGFEKLFF. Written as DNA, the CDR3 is TGTGCCTCCAGGACAGGGTTTGAAAAACTGTTTTTT.

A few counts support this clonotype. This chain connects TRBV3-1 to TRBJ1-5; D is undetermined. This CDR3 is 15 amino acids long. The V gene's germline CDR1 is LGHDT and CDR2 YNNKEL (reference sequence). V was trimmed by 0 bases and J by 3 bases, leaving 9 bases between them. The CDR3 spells CASSQDTTVNQPQHF. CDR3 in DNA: TGTGCCAGCAGCCAAGATACTACGGTCAATCAGCCCCAGCATTTT.

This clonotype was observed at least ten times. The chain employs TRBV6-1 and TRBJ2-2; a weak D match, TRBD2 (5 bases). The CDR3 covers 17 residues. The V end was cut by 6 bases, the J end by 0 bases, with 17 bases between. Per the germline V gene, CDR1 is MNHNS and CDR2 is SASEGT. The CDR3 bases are TGTGCCAGCAGCACACAACCAGCGGTTTCGAACACCGGGGAGCTGTTTTTT. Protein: CASSTQPAVSNTGELFF.

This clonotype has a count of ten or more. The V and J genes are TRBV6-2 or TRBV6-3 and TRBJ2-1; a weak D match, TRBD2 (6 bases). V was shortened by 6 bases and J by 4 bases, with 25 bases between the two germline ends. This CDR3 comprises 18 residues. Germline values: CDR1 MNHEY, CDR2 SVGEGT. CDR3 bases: TGTGCCAGCAGGCCTGGCGAAATCGGGACTCTGACGTACAATGAGCAGTTCTTC. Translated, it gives CASRPGEIGTLTYNEQFF.

For the CDR3, the DNA is TGCAGCGTTGTTAAGGGGACATACAATGAGCAGTTCTTC. Translated, it gives CSVVKGTYNEQFF. The J gene is TRBJ2-1, the V gene TRBV29-1, with a possible D match to TRBD1 (6 bases). Germline V lookup: CDR1 SQVTM, CDR2 ANQGSEA. The V and J ends lost 4 bases and 4 bases respectively, with 11 bases between them. The CDR3 loop spans 13 amino acids.

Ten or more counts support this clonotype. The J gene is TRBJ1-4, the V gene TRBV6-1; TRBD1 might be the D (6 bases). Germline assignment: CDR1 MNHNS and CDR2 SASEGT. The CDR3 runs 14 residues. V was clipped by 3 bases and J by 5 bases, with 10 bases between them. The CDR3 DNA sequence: TGTGCCAGCAGTGAGAACAGGGTAAATGAAAAACTGTTTTTT. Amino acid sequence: CASSENRVNEKLFF.

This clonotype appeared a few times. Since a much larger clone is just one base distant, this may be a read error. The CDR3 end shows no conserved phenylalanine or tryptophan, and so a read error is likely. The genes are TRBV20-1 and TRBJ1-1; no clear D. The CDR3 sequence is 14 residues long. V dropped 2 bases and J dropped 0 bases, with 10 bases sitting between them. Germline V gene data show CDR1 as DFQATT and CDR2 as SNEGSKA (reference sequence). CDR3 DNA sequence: TGCAGTGCTAGATTGTTGAGGATGAACACTGAAGCTTTCTCT. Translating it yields CSARLLRMNTEAFS.

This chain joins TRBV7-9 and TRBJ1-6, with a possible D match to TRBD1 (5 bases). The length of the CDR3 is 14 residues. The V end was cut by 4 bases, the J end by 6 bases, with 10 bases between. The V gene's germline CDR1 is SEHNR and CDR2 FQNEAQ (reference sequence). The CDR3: CASSSGRSNSPLHF. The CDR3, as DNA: TGTGCCAGCAGCTCGGGACGGAGTAATTCACCCCTCCACTTT.

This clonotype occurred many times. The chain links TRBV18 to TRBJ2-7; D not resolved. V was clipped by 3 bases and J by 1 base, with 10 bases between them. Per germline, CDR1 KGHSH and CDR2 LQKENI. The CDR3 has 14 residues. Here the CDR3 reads CASSPPFNSYEQYF. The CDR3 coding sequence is TGTGCCAGCTCACCCCCCTTTAATTCCTACGAGCAGTACTTC.

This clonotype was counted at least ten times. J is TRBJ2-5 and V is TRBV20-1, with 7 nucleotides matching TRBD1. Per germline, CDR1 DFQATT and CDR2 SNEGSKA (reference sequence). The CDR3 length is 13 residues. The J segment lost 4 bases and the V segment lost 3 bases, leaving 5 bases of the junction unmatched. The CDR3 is CSARPGQRETQYF. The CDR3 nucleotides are TGCAGTGCTAGGCCGGGACAGAGAGAGACCCAGTACTTC.

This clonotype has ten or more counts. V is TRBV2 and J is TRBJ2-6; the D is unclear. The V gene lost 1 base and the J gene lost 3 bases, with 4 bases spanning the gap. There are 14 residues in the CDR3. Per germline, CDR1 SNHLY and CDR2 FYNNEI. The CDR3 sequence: CASSEVGGANVLTF. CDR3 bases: TGTGCCAGCAGTGAAGTGGGTGGGGCCAACGTCCTGACTTTC.

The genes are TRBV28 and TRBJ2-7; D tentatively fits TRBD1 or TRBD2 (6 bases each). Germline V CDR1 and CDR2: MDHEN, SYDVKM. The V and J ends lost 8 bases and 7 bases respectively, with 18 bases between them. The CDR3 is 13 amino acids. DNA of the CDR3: TGTGCCAGCCAGGGGCAGGGGACTTTGGAGCAGTACTTC. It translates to CASQGQGTLEQYF. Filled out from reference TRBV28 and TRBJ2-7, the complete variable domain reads DVKVTQSSRYLVKRTGEKVFLECVQDMDHENMFWYRQDPGLGLRLIYFSYDVKMKEKGDIPEGYSVSREKKERFSLILESASTNQTSMYLCASQGQGTLEQYFGPGTRLTVT.

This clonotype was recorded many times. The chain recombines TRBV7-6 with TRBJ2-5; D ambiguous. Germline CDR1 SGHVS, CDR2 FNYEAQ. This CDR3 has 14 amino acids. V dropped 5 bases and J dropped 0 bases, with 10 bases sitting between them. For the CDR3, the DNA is TGTGCCAGCAGCCGAGGCCCGTACCAAGAGACCCAGTACTTC. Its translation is CASSRGPYQETQYF.

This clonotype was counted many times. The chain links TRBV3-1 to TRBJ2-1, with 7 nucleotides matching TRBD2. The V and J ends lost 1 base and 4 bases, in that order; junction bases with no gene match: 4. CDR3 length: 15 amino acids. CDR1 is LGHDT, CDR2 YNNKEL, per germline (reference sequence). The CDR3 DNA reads TGTGCCAGCAGCCAAGCGCGGGAGACTTACAATGAGCAGTTCTTC. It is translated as CASSQARETYNEQFF.

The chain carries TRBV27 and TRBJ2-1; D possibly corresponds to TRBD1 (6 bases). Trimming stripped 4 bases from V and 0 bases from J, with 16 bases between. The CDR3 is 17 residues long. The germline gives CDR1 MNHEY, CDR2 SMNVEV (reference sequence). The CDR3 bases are TGTGCCAGCAGTTGGGGAAGGGACACCGACTCCTACAATGAGCAGTTCTTC. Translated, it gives CASSWGRDTDSYNEQFF.

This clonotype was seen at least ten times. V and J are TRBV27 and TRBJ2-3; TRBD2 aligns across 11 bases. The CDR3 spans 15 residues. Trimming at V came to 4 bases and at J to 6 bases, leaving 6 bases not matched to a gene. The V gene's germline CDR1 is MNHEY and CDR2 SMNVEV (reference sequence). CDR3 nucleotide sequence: TGTGCCAGCAGTTCTACTAGCGGGAGACTGGATACGCAGTATTTT. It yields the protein CASSSTSGRLDTQYF.

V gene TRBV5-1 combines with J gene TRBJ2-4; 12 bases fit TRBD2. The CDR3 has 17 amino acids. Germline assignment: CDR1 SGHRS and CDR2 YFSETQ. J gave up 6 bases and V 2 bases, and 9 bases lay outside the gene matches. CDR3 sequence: CASSLTTSGSVGNIQYF. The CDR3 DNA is TGCGCCAGCAGCTTAACGACTAGCGGGAGCGTCGGAAACATTCAGTACTTC.

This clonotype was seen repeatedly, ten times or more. The CDR3 region has the DNA TGTGCCAGCAGCCCCGAAAGTCCTAGCGGGTCCTACAATGAGCAGTTCTTC. It yields the protein CASSPESPSGSYNEQFF. This rearrangement joins TRBV13 to TRBJ2-1; 8 bases align to TRBD2. V lost 5 bases and J lost 1; bases outside the gene matches: 10. The germline CDR1 and CDR2 sequences are PRHDT and FYEKMQ (reference sequence). The CDR3 spans 17 residues.

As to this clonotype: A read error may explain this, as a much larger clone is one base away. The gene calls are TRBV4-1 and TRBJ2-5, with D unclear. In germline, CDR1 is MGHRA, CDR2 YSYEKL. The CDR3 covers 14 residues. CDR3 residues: CASSQSQTQETEYF. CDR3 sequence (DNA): TGCGCCAGCAGCCAAAGTCAGACACAAGAGACCGAGTACTTC.